This TCR beta chain was recovered during a study of PD-1 blockade in classical Hodgkin lymphoma. Generated by immunoSEQ multiplex PCR, the TCRdb table keeps only in-frame clones and is missing some. The repertoire holds 20,000 to 25,000 clones, around 65% seen once, with 5.8% in the top ten. This clone was counted between two and nine times. Its antigen is undetermined. The study's findings and limits: Newly diagnosed patients had diversity similar to the baseline diversity of complete responders.

The CDR3 totals 14 residues. V shed 3 bases and J shed 1 base, with 7 bases lying between them. Germline loops: CDR1 SEHNR, CDR2 FQNEAQ (reference sequence). Each patient's relapse followed autologous stem cell transplantation, and brentuximab vedotin exposure varied. This specimen was peripheral blood mononuclear cells (PBMCs), taken at baseline. This chain joins TRBV7-9 and TRBJ1-3; D is ambiguous. The TCR was taken from a human donor with classical Hodgkin lymphoma. This chain's CDR3 is CASSLGLSGNTIYF. Written as DNA, the CDR3 is TGTGCCAGCAGCTTGGGGTTATCTGGAAACACCATATATTTT.